This TCR beta chain was identified in a study of OX40 agonist ivuxolimab in advanced cancers. Sequencing was performed with immunoSEQ multiplex PCR; in TCRdb, only in-frame clones are kept and a portion is missing. Of 60,000 or so clones in the sample, 92% are singletons; the top ten hold 23%. The ends were cut back, 4 bases at V and 0 bases at J, with 10 bases in the middle. The germline gives CDR1 MDHEN, CDR2 SYDVKM. This CDR3 has 15 amino acids. This sample comprised CD4+ or CD8+ T cells sorted from blood, obtained in a trial of the OX40 agonist ivuxolimab. V and J are TRBV28 and TRBJ2-1; D possibly corresponds to TRBD2 (6 bases). The TCR originated in an adult with an advanced solid tumor such as melanoma, head and neck, liver or kidney cancer. The CDR3 is CASSWRGSSYNEQFF. The DNA of the CDR3 is TGTGCCAGCAGTTGGCGGGGAAGCTCCTACAATGAGCAGTTCTTC.